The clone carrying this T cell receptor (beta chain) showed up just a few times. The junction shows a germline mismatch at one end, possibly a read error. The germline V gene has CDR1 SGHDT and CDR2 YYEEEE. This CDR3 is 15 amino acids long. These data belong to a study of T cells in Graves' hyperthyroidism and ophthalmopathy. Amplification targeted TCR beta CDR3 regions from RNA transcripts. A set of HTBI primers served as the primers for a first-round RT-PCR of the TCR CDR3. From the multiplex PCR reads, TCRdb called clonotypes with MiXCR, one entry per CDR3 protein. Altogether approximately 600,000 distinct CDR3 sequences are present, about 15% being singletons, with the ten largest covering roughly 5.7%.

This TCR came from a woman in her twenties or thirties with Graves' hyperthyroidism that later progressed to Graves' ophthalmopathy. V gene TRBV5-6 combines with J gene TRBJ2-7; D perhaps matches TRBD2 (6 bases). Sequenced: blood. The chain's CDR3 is CASSLPGLPSNEQYF. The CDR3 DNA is TGTGCCAGCAGCTTGCCGGGACTTCCCTCCAACGAGCAGTACTTC.